This is a list of T cell receptor beta chains from one sample in a study of cytomegalovirus exposure and HLA in healthy donors. Produced via immunoSEQ multiplex PCR; TCRdb's table is partial and in-frame only. In the table there are more than 150,000 clones, about 80% of which are singletons. Specimen: PBMCs. These receptors were obtained from a man aged 40-49 years in good health and CMV-seronegative. Each CDR3 is given with its conserved first and last residue. Each record gives: J gene, V gene, D gene, clone size, CDR3 protein, CDR3 DNA. The D gene is left open where the match is weak. Not all rows give a size; the values are once, few, many and, for expanded clones, a class.

J gene: TRBJ1-1; V gene: TRBV4-1; D gene: -; clone size: -; CDR3 protein: CASRIRESLNTEAFF; CDR3 DNA: TGCGCCAGCAGGATAAGGGAGTCATTAAACACTGAAGCTTTCTTT
J gene: TRBJ2-1; V gene: TRBV7-2; D gene: -; clone size: -; CDR3 protein: CASSLRPTRGDEQFF; CDR3 DNA: TGTGCCAGCAGCTTAAGGCCGACAAGGGGCGATGAGCAGTTCTTC
J gene: TRBJ2-7; V gene: TRBV15; D gene: TRBD1; clone size: -; CDR3 protein: CATSGTGDVYEQYF; CDR3 DNA: TGTGCCACCAGCGGGACAGGGGACGTCTACGAGCAGTACTTC
J gene: TRBJ1-1; V gene: TRBV6-5; D gene: -; clone size: -; CDR3 protein: CASISGVLNTEAFF; CDR3 DNA: TGTGCCAGCATCTCCGGTGTCCTGAACACTGAAGCTTTCTTT
J gene: TRBJ2-1; V gene: TRBV5-4; D gene: TRBD2; clone size: -; CDR3 protein: CASSQTSGGEQFF; CDR3 DNA: TGTGCCAGCAGCCAGACTAGCGGGGGTGAGCAGTTCTTC
J gene: TRBJ2-7; V gene: TRBV6-6; D gene: -; clone size: -; CDR3 protein: CASRPPEDPSYEQYF; CDR3 DNA: TGTGCCAGCAGACCACCGGAGGACCCCTCCTACGAGCAGTACTTC
J gene: TRBJ2-7; V gene: TRBV7-2; D gene: TRBD2; clone size: -; CDR3 protein: CASSFTSGTSGNYEQYF; CDR3 DNA: TGTGCCAGCAGCTTTACGTCCGGGACTAGCGGTAACTACGAGCAGTACTTC
J gene: TRBJ2-7; V gene: TRBV19; D gene: TRBD2; clone size: -; CDR3 protein: CASSRLAGVVYEQYF; CDR3 DNA: TGTGCCAGTAGTAGACTAGCGGGAGTAGTATACGAGCAGTACTTC
J gene: TRBJ1-5; V gene: TRBV6-5; D gene: TRBD1; clone size: -; CDR3 protein: CASSLTGAGNQPQHF; CDR3 DNA: TGTGCCAGCAGTTTAACAGGGGCTGGGAATCAGCCCCAGCATTTT
J gene: TRBJ2-7; V gene: TRBV5-1; D gene: TRBD2; clone size: -; CDR3 protein: CASSPGTSGSGEQYF; CDR3 DNA: TGCGCCAGCAGCCCCGGGACTAGCGGGAGTGGCGAGCAGTACTTC
J gene: TRBJ2-3; V gene: TRBV5-1; D gene: -; clone size: -; CDR3 protein: CASSVHGTTNTDTQYF; CDR3 DNA: TGCGCCAGCAGCGTCCACGGGACAACGAACACAGATACGCAGTATTTT
J gene: TRBJ2-3; V gene: TRBV19; D gene: -; clone size: -; CDR3 protein: CASSIASRGPPSTDTQYF; CDR3 DNA: TGTGCCAGTAGTATAGCCTCGCGGGGCCCACCTAGCACAGATACGCAGTATTTT
J gene: TRBJ2-7; V gene: TRBV6-5; D gene: -; clone size: few; CDR3 protein: CASRLEGGATYEQYF; CDR3 DNA: TGTGCCAGCAGACTCGAAGGGGGGGCGACTTACGAGCAGTACTTC
J gene: TRBJ2-1; V gene: TRBV7-6; D gene: TRBD2; clone size: few; CDR3 protein: CASSLAVAGGPMGLNEQFF; CDR3 DNA: TGTGCCAGCAGCTTAGCGGTAGCGGGGGGGCCTATGGGCCTGAATGAGCAGTTCTTC
J gene: TRBJ1-2; V gene: TRBV27; D gene: -; clone size: -; CDR3 protein: CLSGQGRSSGYTF; CDR3 DNA: TGCCTTAGCGGGCAGGGGAGGTCGAGCGGCTACACCTTC
J gene: TRBJ1-2; V gene: TRBV19; D gene: -; clone size: few; CDR3 protein: CASIPPGALYGYTF; CDR3 DNA: TGTGCCAGTATACCGCCAGGCGCTTTATATGGCTACACCTTC
J gene: TRBJ2-4; V gene: TRBV6-5; D gene: -; clone size: -; CDR3 protein: CASSGIGVGIQYF; CDR3 DNA: TGTGCCAGCAGTGGAATAGGGGTTGGCATTCAGTACTTC
J gene: TRBJ1-2; V gene: TRBV6-4; D gene: TRBD1; clone size: -; CDR3 protein: CASRPDQGARGYTF; CDR3 DNA: TGTGCCAGCAGACCTGATCAGGGGGCGCGGGGCTACACCTTC
J gene: TRBJ2-7; V gene: TRBV7-9; D gene: TRBD2; clone size: -; CDR3 protein: CASSSTSGNYEQYF; CDR3 DNA: TGTGCCAGCAGCTCGACTAGCGGAAACTACGAGCAGTACTTC
J gene: TRBJ1-3; V gene: TRBV9; D gene: TRBD1; clone size: -; CDR3 protein: CASSVEGTGVTGNTIYF; CDR3 DNA: TGTGCCAGCAGCGTTGAGGGGACAGGGGTGACTGGAAACACCATATATTTT
J gene: TRBJ2-3; V gene: TRBV10-2; D gene: TRBD2; clone size: -; CDR3 protein: CASSEPRTSGRADTQYF; CDR3 DNA: TGCGCCAGCAGTGAGCCTCGGACTAGCGGGAGAGCAGATACGCAGTATTTT
J gene: TRBJ1-4; V gene: TRBV6-1; D gene: -; clone size: -; CDR3 protein: CASGAFNEKLFF; CDR3 DNA: TGTGCCAGTGGAGCGTTTAATGAAAAACTGTTTTTT
J gene: TRBJ2-1; V gene: TRBV4-3; D gene: TRBD2; clone size: -; CDR3 protein: CASSYAPSGSLYEQFF; CDR3 DNA: TGCGCCAGCAGCTATGCCCCTAGCGGGAGTTTGTATGAGCAGTTCTTC
J gene: TRBJ1-6; V gene: TRBV4-3; D gene: TRBD1; clone size: -; CDR3 protein: CASSAGQGGYSPLHF; CDR3 DNA: TGCGCCAGCAGCGCGGGACAGGGAGGATATTCACCCCTCCACTTT
J gene: TRBJ2-3; V gene: TRBV5-1; D gene: -; clone size: -; CDR3 protein: CASSLVQPGATDTQYF; CDR3 DNA: TGCGCCAGCAGCTTGGTTCAACCCGGAGCCACAGATACGCAGTATTTT
J gene: TRBJ1-1; V gene: TRBV28; D gene: TRBD1; clone size: -; CDR3 protein: CASSPYRGANTEAFF; CDR3 DNA: TGTGCCAGCAGTCCCTACAGGGGAGCGAACACTGAAGCTTTCTTT
J gene: TRBJ1-1; V gene: TRBV30; D gene: -; clone size: -; CDR3 protein: CAWSRGGSEAFF; CDR3 DNA: TGTGCCTGGAGTCGCGGGGGGAGTGAAGCTTTCTTT
J gene: TRBJ2-5; V gene: TRBV15; D gene: TRBD2; clone size: once; CDR3 protein: CATSRDLAGGGIPETQYF; CDR3 DNA: TGTGCCACCAGCAGAGATTTAGCGGGGGGAGGCATCCCAGAGACCCAGTACTTC
J gene: TRBJ1-5; V gene: TRBV30; D gene: TRBD1; clone size: -; CDR3 protein: CAWSSLTGHQPQHF; CDR3 DNA: TGTGCCTGGAGTTCCTTGACAGGGCATCAGCCCCAGCATTTT
J gene: TRBJ1-1; V gene: TRBV6-5; D gene: -; clone size: -; CDR3 protein: CASSYGGGAFF; CDR3 DNA: TGTGCCAGCAGTTACGGTGGGGGGGCTTTCTTT
J gene: TRBJ2-3; V gene: TRBV15; D gene: TRBD2; clone size: -; CDR3 protein: CATSRDGLAGEDTQYF; CDR3 DNA: TGTGCCACCAGCAGAGATGGACTAGCGGGAGAGGATACGCAGTATTTT
J gene: TRBJ2-7; V gene: TRBV9; D gene: -; clone size: -; CDR3 protein: CASSVDQGPEYEQYF; CDR3 DNA: TGTGCCAGCAGCGTAGACCAGGGCCCCGAATACGAGCAGTACTTC
J gene: TRBJ2-5; V gene: TRBV11-2; D gene: TRBD2; clone size: -; CDR3 protein: CASSWATGGGETQYF; CDR3 DNA: TGTGCCAGCAGTTGGGCGACGGGAGGAGGGGAGACCCAGTACTTC
J gene: TRBJ1-2; V gene: TRBV7-8; D gene: TRBD1; clone size: once; CDR3 protein: CASSPRTGENYGYTF; CDR3 DNA: TGTGCCAGCAGCCCAAGGACAGGGGAAAACTATGGCTACACCTTC
J gene: TRBJ2-2; V gene: TRBV6-5; D gene: -; clone size: -; CDR3 protein: CASRRVAGELFF; CDR3 DNA: TGTGCCAGCAGGCGAGTTGCCGGGGAGCTGTTTTTT
J gene: TRBJ2-5; V gene: TRBV4-1; D gene: -; clone size: -; CDR3 protein: CASSQERAASGWQTQYF; CDR3 DNA: TGCGCCAGCAGCCAAGAAAGGGCCGCCAGCGGTTGGCAGACCCAGTACTTC
J gene: TRBJ2-5; V gene: TRBV6-1; D gene: -; clone size: -; CDR3 protein: CASSVLETQYF; CDR3 DNA: TGTGCCAGCAGTGTCCTAGAGACCCAGTACTTC
J gene: TRBJ2-5; V gene: TRBV14; D gene: -; clone size: -; CDR3 protein: CASSQGQGTQYF; CDR3 DNA: TGTGCCAGCAGCCAAGGACAAGGGACCCAGTACTTC
J gene: TRBJ2-2; V gene: TRBV15; D gene: TRBD1; clone size: -; CDR3 protein: CATSQDRANGELFF; CDR3 DNA: TGTGCCACCAGTCAGGACAGGGCTAACGGGGAGCTGTTTTTT
J gene: TRBJ1-1; V gene: TRBV7-2; D gene: TRBD1; clone size: -; CDR3 protein: CASSRPTGGRTEAFF; CDR3 DNA: TGTGCCAGCAGCCGACCGACAGGGGGCCGCACTGAAGCTTTCTTT
J gene: TRBJ2-3; V gene: TRBV27; D gene: TRBD2; clone size: -; CDR3 protein: CASSSKLTSGKGDTQYF; CDR3 DNA: TGTGCCAGCAGTTCAAAGCTCACTAGCGGGAAGGGAGATACGCAGTATTTT
J gene: TRBJ2-5; V gene: TRBV6-1; D gene: -; clone size: once; CDR3 protein: CASSELRGRETQYF; CDR3 DNA: TGTGCCAGCAGTGAGCTAAGAGGGAGAGAGACCCAGTACTTC